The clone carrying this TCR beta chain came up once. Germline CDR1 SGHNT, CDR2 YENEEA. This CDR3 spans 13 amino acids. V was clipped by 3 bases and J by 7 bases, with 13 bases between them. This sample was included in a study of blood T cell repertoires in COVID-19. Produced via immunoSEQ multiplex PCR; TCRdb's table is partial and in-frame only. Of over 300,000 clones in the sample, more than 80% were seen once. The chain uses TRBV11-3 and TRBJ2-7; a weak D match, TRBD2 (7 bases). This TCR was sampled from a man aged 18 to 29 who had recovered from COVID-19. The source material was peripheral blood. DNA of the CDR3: TGTGCCAGCAGCTTCAGCGGGACAAGTGAGCAGTACTTC. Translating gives CASSFSGTSEQYF.